This TCR beta chain came from a study of CD8+CD57+ T cells in acquired aplastic anemia. Study-wide background: Average DNA yield from sorted CD4+ and CD8+ cells was roughly 3 ug. Healthy donors yielded 8.5 million to 13 million CD4+ cell reads on average.

Study-wide points: Patients shared around 31 CD8+ CDR3 sequences with controls.

Turning to this clonotype: The antigen is not known.

Germline CDR1 is DFQATT and CDR2 is SNEGSKA (reference sequence). The CDR3 totals 14 residues. Trimming cost V 4 bases and J 4 bases; bases outside gene matches: 6. Template material for TCR beta VDJ and CDR3 profiling consisted of genomic DNA. MiXCR, applied by TCRdb to the reads, yields one record per CDR3 protein. The data hold tens of thousands of distinct CDR3 sequences, with roughly half observed a single time. The chain couples TRBV20-1 to TRBJ2-1, with 8 bases lining up with TRBD2. What was sequenced was sorted CD4+, CD8+, or CD8+CD57+ T cells (not recorded which) from PBMCs. This TCR came from a human donor in good health, serving as a control. Written as DNA, the CDR3 is TGCAGTGCTAAGGAGCGGGGGCCTTACAATGAGCAGTTCTTC. Translated, it gives CSAKERGPYNEQFF.